This is a list of T cell receptor beta chains from one sample in a study of human T cells and chemical hapten exposure. TCRdb reanalysed the RACE reads using MiXCR and keeps one entry per CDR3 protein. The repertoire holds around 380,000 distinct CDR3 sequences, about 4.4% seen once, with under 2.5% in the top ten. This specimen consisted of whole blood, obtained in connection with sensitization to the hapten diphenylcyclopropenone (DPC). These receptors all stem from a woman in her 50s with alopecia areata. Some clones in this sample may be carry-over from other donors' samples. Each CDR3 is given with its conserved first and last residue. Fields, in order: D gene, V gene, clone size, J gene, CDR3 DNA, CDR3 protein. A D gene is named only where the DNA matches it firmly. A row's size may be missing; if present it is once, few, many or a size class.

-,TRBV9,many,TRBJ2-1,TGTGCCAGCAGCGTAGGCGGCGGGAGAGGGGGCGATGAGCAGTTCTTC,CASSVGGGRGGDEQFF
-,TRBV30,-,TRBJ1-5,TGTGCCTGGAGTGTGGGGGGGGCCCAGCCCCAGCATTTT,CAWSVGGAQPQHF
TRBD2,TRBV5-6,many,TRBJ2-1,TGTGCCAGCAGACATCGACTAGCGGGATACAATGAGCAGTTCTTC,CASRHRLAGYNEQFF
-,TRBV5-4,many,TRBJ2-7,TGTGCCAGCAGCTTTTACGGGGATTTCTACGAGCAGTACTTC,CASSFYGDFYEQYF
-,TRBV4-1,many,TRBJ1-2,TGCGCCAGCAGCCAGAAGGGGGATCGATTGGGCTACACCTTC,CASSQKGDRLGYTF
TRBD1,TRBV5-1,many,TRBJ2-7,TGCGCCAGCAGCTTGAATGGACAGGGAAGGAAGGTCCACGAGCAGTACTTC,CASSLNGQGRKVHEQYF
TRBD2,TRBV28,-,TRBJ2-7,TGTGCCAGCAGGGGGGAGGGTTACGAGCAGTACTTC,CASRGEGYEQYF
TRBD1,TRBV12-3/TRBV12-4,-,TRBJ2-1,TGTGCCAGCCGACAGGGGCTGAATGAGCAGTTCTTC,CASRQGLNEQFF
-,TRBV30,few,TRBJ2-6,TGTGCCTGGACGTTCGTCTCTGGGGCCAACGTCCTGACTTTC,CAWTFVSGANVLTF
-,TRBV12-3/TRBV12-4,many,TRBJ2-4,TGTGCCAGCAGCAAAAACGGGGGGCAAGACAAAAACATTCAGTACTTC,CASSKNGGQDKNIQYF
-,TRBV10-2,many,TRBJ1-1,TGCGCCTGCCGAGGCGGATCTGGAGACACTGAAGCTTTCTTT,CACRGGSGDTEAFF
TRBD2,TRBV4-2,many,TRBJ2-7,TGTGCCAGCAGCCAATCCGTTGCTAGCGGGTACGAGCAGTACTTC,CASSQSVASGYEQYF
-,TRBV7-2,few,TRBJ1-4,TGTGCCAGCACCAAAACCCAGGCGGAAAAACTGTTTTTT,CASTKTQAEKLFF
-,TRBV5-1,many,TRBJ1-1,TGCGCCAGCAGCTTGGCCGGGACAACGAACACTGAAGCTTTCTTT,CASSLAGTTNTEAFF
TRBD2,TRBV9,many,TRBJ2-1,TGTGCCAGCAGCGCAGCCCTCTCTAGCGGGGGGGTCGATGAGCAGTTCTTC,CASSAALSSGGVDEQFF
-,TRBV10-2,few,TRBJ1-2,TGCGCCAGCAGTGGGGGGCATGGCTACACCTTC,CASSGGHGYTF
-,TRBV2,few,TRBJ2-1,TGTGCCAGTCTTCCGGGACCCTCCAATGAGCAGTTCTTC,CASLPGPSNEQFF
-,TRBV6-2/TRBV6-3,many,TRBJ2-2,TGTGCCACCCTAAGACTGCCGGGAACCGGGGAGCTGTTTTTT,CATLRLPGTGELFF
-,TRBV20-1,-,TRBJ1-4,TGCAGTGCTAGAGAGGGGCTGAGGGAAAGACTGTTTTTT,CSAREGLRERLFF
TRBD1,TRBV6-2/TRBV6-3,many,TRBJ1-5,TGTGCCAGCAGCTCAGACAGGGTTCAGCCCCAGCATTTT,CASSSDRVQPQHF
TRBD1,TRBV12-3/TRBV12-4,many,TRBJ1-4,TGTGCCAGCAGTTTCGGACAGGTTGAAAAACTGTTTTTT,CASSFGQVEKLFF
TRBD1,TRBV20-1,-,TRBJ1-3,TGCAGTGCTAGTGACCCCAGGGGGAACACCATATATTTT,CSASDPRGNTIYF
TRBD1,TRBV29-1,many,TRBJ1-1,TGCAGCGTGACGACAGGGCGTGGGACTGAAGCTTTCTTT,CSVTTGRGTEAFF
-,TRBV13,many,TRBJ1-2,TGTGCCAGCACTCAGGGGAGAGGAACGGGTGGCTACACCTTC,CASTQGRGTGGYTF